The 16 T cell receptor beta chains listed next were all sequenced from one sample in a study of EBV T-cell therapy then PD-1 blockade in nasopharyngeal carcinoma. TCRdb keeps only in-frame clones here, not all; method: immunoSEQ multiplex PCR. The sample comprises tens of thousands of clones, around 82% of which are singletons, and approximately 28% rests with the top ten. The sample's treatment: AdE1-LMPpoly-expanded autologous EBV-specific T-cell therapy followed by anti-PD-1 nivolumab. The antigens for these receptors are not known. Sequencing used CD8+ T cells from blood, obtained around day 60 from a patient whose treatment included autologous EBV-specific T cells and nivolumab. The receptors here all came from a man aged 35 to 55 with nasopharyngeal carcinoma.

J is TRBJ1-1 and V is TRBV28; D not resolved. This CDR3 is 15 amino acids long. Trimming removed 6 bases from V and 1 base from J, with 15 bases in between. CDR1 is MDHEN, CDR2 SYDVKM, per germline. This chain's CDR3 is CASRTMFLQNTEAFF. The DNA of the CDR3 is TGTGCCAGCAGAACTATGTTCCTACAGAACACTGAAGCTTTCTTT.

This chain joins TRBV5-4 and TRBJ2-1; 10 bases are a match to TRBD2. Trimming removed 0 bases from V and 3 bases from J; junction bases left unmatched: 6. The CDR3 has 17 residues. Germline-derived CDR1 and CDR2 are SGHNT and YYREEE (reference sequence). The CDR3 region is CASSLVLAGVYYNEQFF. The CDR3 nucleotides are TGTGCCAGCAGCTTGGTTCTAGCGGGGGTCTACTACAATGAGCAGTTCTTC.

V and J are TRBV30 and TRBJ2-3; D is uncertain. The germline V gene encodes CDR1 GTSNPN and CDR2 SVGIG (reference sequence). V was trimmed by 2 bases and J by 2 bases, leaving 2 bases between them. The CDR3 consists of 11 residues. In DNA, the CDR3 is TGTGCCTGGAGTTTCACAGATACGCAGTATTTT. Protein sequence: CAWSFTDTQYF.

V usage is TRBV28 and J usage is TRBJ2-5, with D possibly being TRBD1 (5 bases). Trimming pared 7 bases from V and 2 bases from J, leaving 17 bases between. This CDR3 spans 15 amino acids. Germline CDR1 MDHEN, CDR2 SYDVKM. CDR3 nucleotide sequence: TGTGCCAGCACCCCGCAGGGTCGTGCACAAGAGACCCAGTACTTC. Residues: CASTPQGRAQETQYF.

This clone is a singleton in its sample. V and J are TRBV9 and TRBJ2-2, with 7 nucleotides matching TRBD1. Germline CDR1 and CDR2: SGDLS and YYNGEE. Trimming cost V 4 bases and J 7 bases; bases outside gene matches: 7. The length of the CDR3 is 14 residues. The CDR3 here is CASSPTGFGGELFF. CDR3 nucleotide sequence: TGTGCCAGCAGCCCGACAGGGTTCGGCGGGGAGCTGTTTTTT.

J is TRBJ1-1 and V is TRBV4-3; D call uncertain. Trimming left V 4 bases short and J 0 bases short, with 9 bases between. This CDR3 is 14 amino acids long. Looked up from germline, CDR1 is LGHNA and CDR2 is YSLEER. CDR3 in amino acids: CASSRGRMNTEAFF. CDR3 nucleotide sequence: TGCGCCAGCAGCCGCGGACGGATGAACACTGAAGCTTTCTTT.

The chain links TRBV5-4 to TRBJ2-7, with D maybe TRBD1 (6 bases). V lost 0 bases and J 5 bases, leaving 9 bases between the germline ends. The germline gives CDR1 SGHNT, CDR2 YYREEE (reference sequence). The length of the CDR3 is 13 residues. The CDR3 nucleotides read TGTGCCAGCAGCTTGGAATACAGGGACGAGCAGTACTTC. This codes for CASSLEYRDEQYF.

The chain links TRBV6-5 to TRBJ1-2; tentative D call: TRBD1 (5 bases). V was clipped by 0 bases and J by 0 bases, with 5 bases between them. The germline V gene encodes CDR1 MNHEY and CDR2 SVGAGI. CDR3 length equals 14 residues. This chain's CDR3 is CASSYSGANYGYTF. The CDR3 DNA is TGTGCCAGCAGTTACTCAGGGGCTAACTATGGCTACACCTTC.

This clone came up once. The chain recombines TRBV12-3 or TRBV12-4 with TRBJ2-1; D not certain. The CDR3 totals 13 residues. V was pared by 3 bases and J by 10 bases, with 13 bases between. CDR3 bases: TGTGCCAGCAGTTTGGCAGGACCTATGGAGCAGTTCTTC. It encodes CASSLAGPMEQFF.

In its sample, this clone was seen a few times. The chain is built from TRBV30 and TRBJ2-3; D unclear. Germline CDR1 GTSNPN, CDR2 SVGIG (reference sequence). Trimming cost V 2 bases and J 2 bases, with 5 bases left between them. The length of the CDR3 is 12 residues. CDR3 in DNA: TGTGCCTGGAGTCTCATCACAGATACGCAGTATTTT. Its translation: CAWSLITDTQYF.

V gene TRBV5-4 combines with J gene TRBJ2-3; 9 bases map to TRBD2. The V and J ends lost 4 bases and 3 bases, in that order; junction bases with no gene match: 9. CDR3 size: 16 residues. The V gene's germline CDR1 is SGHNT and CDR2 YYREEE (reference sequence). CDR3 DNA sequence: TGTGCCAGCAGCCCTTTGGGCGGGGGGGATACAGATACGCAGTATTTT. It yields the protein CASSPLGGGDTDTQYF.

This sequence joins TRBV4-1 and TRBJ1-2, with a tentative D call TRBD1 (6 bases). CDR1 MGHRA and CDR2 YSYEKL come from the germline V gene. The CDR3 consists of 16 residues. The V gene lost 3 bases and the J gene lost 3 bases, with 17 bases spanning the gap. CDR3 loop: CASSQANTGFHYGYTF. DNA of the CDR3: TGCGCCAGCAGCCAGGCCAATACAGGGTTTCACTATGGCTACACCTTC.

CDR3 DNA sequence: TGTGCCAGCAGCGACGGCTCTGGGGCCAACGTCCTGACTTTC. As protein: CASSDGSGANVLTF. This sequence joins TRBV9 and TRBJ2-6; D not certain. CDR3 length: 14 residues. The V end was cut by 3 bases, the J end by 0 bases, with 4 bases between. In germline, CDR1 is SGDLS, CDR2 YYNGEE.

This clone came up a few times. The CDR3 reads CASSREGGLNTEAFF. CDR3 sequence (DNA): TGTGCCAGCAGTCGGGAAGGGGGCTTGAACACTGAAGCTTTCTTT. The chain recombines TRBV6-2 or TRBV6-3 with TRBJ1-1, with TRBD1 matching 7 bases. V shed 5 bases, J shed 0 bases, and the junction held 6 bases outside the gene matches. CDR1 is MNHEY, CDR2 SVGEGT, per germline. This CDR3 is built from 15 residues.

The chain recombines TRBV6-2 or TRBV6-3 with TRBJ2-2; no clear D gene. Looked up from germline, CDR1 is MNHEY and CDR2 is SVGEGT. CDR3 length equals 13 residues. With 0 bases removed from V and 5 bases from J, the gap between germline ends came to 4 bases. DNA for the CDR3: TGTGCCAGCAGTTACTCCGAAACCGGGGAGCTGTTTTTT. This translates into CASSYSETGELFF.

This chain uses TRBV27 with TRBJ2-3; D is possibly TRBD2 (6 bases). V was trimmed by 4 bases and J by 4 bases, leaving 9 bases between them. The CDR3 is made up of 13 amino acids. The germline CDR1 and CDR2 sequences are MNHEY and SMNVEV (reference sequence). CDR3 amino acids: CASSSRRADTQYF. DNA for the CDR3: TGTGCCAGCAGTTCGCGGAGGGCAGATACGCAGTATTTT.